This is a list of T cell receptor beta chains from one sample in a study of T cells expressing NK-cell markers. TCRdb reprocessed the 5' RACE reads and keeps a single row for each CDR3 protein, giving no DNA. Listed are approximately 440,000 distinct CDR3 sequences; more than 1.4% falls within the top ten. The specimen was blood T cells: a sorted CD56 or NKG2C T cell subset, CD4+ or CD8+ T cells, or bulk PBMC T cells (not recorded which). The receptors stem from a woman between 45 and 60 years old in good health. Each CDR3 is given with its conserved first and last residue. Each record gives: V gene, J gene, CDR3 protein.

TRBV7-9	TRBJ2-1	CASSLGQGERSEQFF
TRBV7-9	TRBJ2-7	CASSNRDVEQYF
TRBV2	TRBJ1-5	CASSEEVKGPQHF
TRBV29-1	TRBJ1-2	CSVRNRGIGGYTF
TRBV5-1	TRBJ2-5	CASSLTSGGETQYF
TRBV16	TRBJ1-1	CASSQNLNTEAFF
TRBV7-9	TRBJ2-5	CASSPHWQAQETQYF
TRBV20-1	TRBJ2-1	CSARDRGINEQFF
TRBV9	TRBJ2-3	CASSVSGSRTDTQYF
TRBV11-2	TRBJ1-2	CASSQGNQNYGYTF
TRBV2	TRBJ1-2	CASSESFDYGYTF
TRBV5-1	TRBJ2-1	CASSNGTSNEQFF
TRBV6-5	TRBJ2-1	CASRGLQGGNYNEQFF
TRBV6-5	TRBJ2-7	CASTYKGYGTNLAEQYF
TRBV7-9	TRBJ1-1	CASILSGGSTEAFF
TRBV10-2	TRBJ1-2	CASSEWTDYGYTF
TRBV5-1	TRBJ2-7	CASSLEIRSGYYEQYF
TRBV11-2	TRBJ2-1	CASSPRLVHEQFF
TRBV3-1	TRBJ2-7	CASSRGLAGLYEQYF
TRBV5-1	TRBJ2-5	CASSLPTPPQETQYF
TRBV14	TRBJ1-1	CASSKGGVGGFF
TRBV6-2/TRBV6-3	TRBJ2-1	CASSGRDYYWNEQFF
TRBV5-1	TRBJ2-7	CASSMGQGNEQYF
TRBV15	TRBJ1-1	CATSRELGGTEAFF
TRBV12-3/TRBV12-4	TRBJ2-5	CASSSGQGKQETQYF
TRBV29-1	TRBJ2-7	CSVVLSIGSYEQYF
TRBV29-1	TRBJ1-3	CSVRESGNTIYF
TRBV11-2	TRBJ2-1	CASSMTRASYNEQFF
TRBV7-2	TRBJ2-5	CASSLGHGETQYF
TRBV5-1	TRBJ2-7	CASSLVRGNLGEQYF
TRBV5-1	TRBJ2-1	CASSSQQGSNEQFF
TRBV4-2	TRBJ2-3	CASSQSGQGAGDTQYF
TRBV4-1	TRBJ1-4	CASSLRRDREREKLFF
TRBV6-5	TRBJ2-2	CASSRLGGIGELFF
TRBV12-3/TRBV12-4	TRBJ2-3	CVSGLKSDTQYF
TRBV7-2	TRBJ1-4	CASSVHRDRGTTNEKLFF
TRBV3-1	TRBJ1-1	CASSQVSQGWNTEAFF
TRBV5-1	TRBJ2-7	CASSSLTLSSYEQYF
TRBV24-1	TRBJ2-1	CATSDGGLSNNEQFF
TRBV20-1	TRBJ2-1	CSAISGRAIGGQFF
TRBV5-1	TRBJ2-4	CASSETGTGNTAKNIQYF
TRBV10-3	TRBJ2-1	CAINSGLAGDEQFF
TRBV18	TRBJ2-2	CASSPPRGAELFF
TRBV11-3	TRBJ2-2	CASSSGQVAGELFF
TRBV20-1	TRBJ2-4	CSAQGTGRTIQYF
TRBV5-1	TRBJ2-7	CASSPETGVTYEQYF
TRBV10-3	TRBJ2-3	CAISVGQSITDTQYF
TRBV5-1	TRBJ2-1	CASSLVRDFPSNEQFF